One and the same sample provided the 9 T cell receptor beta chains below, sequenced in a study of blood T cells in healthy people across ages. Alongside a J-beta primer mix, a sample-barcoded 5' primer served in a second PCR lasting roughly 7 to 11 cycles. TCRdb fed the 5' RACE reads into MiXCR, producing one record per CDR3 protein. The sample holds fewer than 1.5 million distinct CDR3 sequences, 40% to 50% seen once. Source material: blood. The receptors derive from a woman younger than 35 in good health.

This chain uses TRBV27 with TRBJ2-1; TRBD2 agrees at 11 bases. V lost 5 bases to trimming and J lost 6 bases; unmatched junction nucleotides: 3. Germline V gives CDR1 MNHEY, CDR2 SMNVEV (reference sequence). The CDR3 is 14 residues long. The CDR3 sequence is CASSASGRSNEQFF. DNA for the CDR3: TGTGCCAGCAGTGCTAGCGGGAGGAGCAATGAGCAGTTCTTC.

The rearrangement links TRBV30 to TRBJ1-5; possible D gene TRBD1, 5 bases. Trimming stripped 3 bases from V and 0 bases from J, with 12 bases between. The V gene's germline CDR1 is GTSNPN and CDR2 SVGIG (reference sequence). The CDR3 totals 15 residues. CDR3: CAWSRGDYSNQPQHF. CDR3 sequence (DNA): TGTGCCTGGAGCCGGGGGGACTATAGCAATCAGCCCCAGCATTTT.

The rearrangement links TRBV20-1 to TRBJ2-6, with TRBD1 matching 9 bases. The CDR3 has 18 amino acids. The junction had 9 bases not matched to a gene; V was cut back by 1 base and J by 2 bases. The germline CDR1 and CDR2 sequences are DFQATT and SNEGSKA (reference sequence). DNA of the CDR3: TGCAGTGCTAGAGGGCACGGACAGGGGACGACTGGGGCCAACGTCCTGACTTTC. Translation: CSARGHGQGTTGANVLTF.

The J gene is TRBJ1-1, the V gene TRBV7-2; 9 bases are a match to TRBD1. The CDR3 is made up of 16 amino acids. V lost 3 bases to trimming and J lost 6 bases; unmatched junction nucleotides: 11. Germline lookup yields CDR1 SGHTA and CDR2 FQGNSA. CDR3 sequence reads: CASSFPRDRVRSEAFF. The CDR3 DNA is TGTGCCAGCAGCTTTCCCCGGGACAGGGTTCGTTCTGAAGCTTTCTTT.

The rearrangement joins TRBV5-1 to TRBJ2-7; 7 nucleotides agree with TRBD2. Trimming cost V 0 bases and J 6 bases; bases outside gene matches: 0. This CDR3 is built from 12 residues. Germline V gene sequence: CDR1 SGHRS, CDR2 YFSETQ. CDR3 DNA sequence: TGCGCCAGCAGCTTGGGGACTAGCGAGCAGTACTTC. Protein product: CASSLGTSEQYF.

This clonotype was counted only a few times. The V gene is TRBV7-9, the J gene TRBJ1-2; TRBD1 aligns across 7 bases. In germline, CDR1 is SEHNR, CDR2 FQNEAQ (reference sequence). The trim removed 7 bases at V and 4 bases at J, leaving 12 bases unmatched. The CDR3 spans 15 residues. The CDR3 DNA reads TGTGCCAGCATCGGGGGGGGACAGCTTTTCTATGGCTACACCTTC. It yields the protein CASIGGGQLFYGYTF.

In its sample, this clonotype was seen many times. The rearrangement joins TRBV4-2 to TRBJ2-1, with 9 bases aligning to TRBD2. From germline, CDR1 is LGHNA and CDR2 YNFKEQ. J gave up 6 bases and V 0 bases, and 9 bases lay outside the gene matches. This CDR3 is built from 17 residues. In DNA form, the CDR3 reads TGTGCCAGCAGCCAAGAGTCTAGCGGGGCAAGGGGCAATGAGCAGTTCTTC. It codes for CASSQESSGARGNEQFF.

This clonotype showed up just a few times. The J gene is TRBJ2-7, the V gene TRBV3-1; 9 bases line up with TRBD2. The CDR3 loop spans 15 amino acids. J lost 2 bases, V lost 1 base, and 3 bases had no gene match. Germline V CDR1 and CDR2: LGHDT, YNNKEL (reference sequence). The CDR3 sequence: CASSQGSSGTYEQYF. CDR3 nucleotides: TGTGCCAGCAGCCAAGGCTCTAGCGGGACCTACGAGCAGTACTTC.

The V call is TRBV29-1, the J call TRBJ1-2; 8 nucleotides agree with TRBD1. This CDR3 comprises 15 residues. Per the germline V gene, CDR1 is SQVTM and CDR2 is ANQGSEA. The V and J ends lost 4 bases and 4 bases, in that order; junction bases with no gene match: 11. The CDR3 DNA follows: TGCAGCGTTGTTCCCGCAGGGGGCTCCCCCTATGGCTACACCTTC. Translation: CSVVPAGGSPYGYTF.